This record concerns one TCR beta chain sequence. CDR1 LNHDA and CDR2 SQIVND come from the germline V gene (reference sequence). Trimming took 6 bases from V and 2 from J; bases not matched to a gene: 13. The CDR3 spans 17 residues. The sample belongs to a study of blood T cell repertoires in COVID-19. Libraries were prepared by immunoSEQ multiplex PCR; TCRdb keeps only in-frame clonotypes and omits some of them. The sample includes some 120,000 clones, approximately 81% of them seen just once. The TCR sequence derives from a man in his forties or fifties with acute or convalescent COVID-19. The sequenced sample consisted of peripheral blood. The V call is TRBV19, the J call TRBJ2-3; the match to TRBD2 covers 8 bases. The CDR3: CASRQTAGGPFTDTQYF. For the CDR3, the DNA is TGTGCCAGTAGACAAACCGCGGGGGGCCCTTTCACAGATACGCAGTATTTT. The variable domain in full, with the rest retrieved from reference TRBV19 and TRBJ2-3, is DGGITQSPKYLFRKEGQNVTLSCEQNLNHDAMYWYRQDPGQGLRLIYYSQIVNDFQKGDIAEGYSVSREKKESFPLTVTSAQKNPTAFYLCASRQTAGGPFTDTQYFGPGTRLTVL.